This TCR beta chain appears in the sequencing data of a study of shared clonotypes between healthy human individuals. Overall study context: The donor group consisted of a couple of women and a few men, aged 18 to 49.

CD45RO-negative, CCR7-positively selected cells formed the naive CD8 fraction, excluding terminally differentiated effector memory CD45RA+ cells. Donors comprised only Caucasian adults living in Nashville, Tennessee. Whole-study results and caveats: Rarefaction curves obtained for sorted subsets showed sequencing incomplete despite large depth.

The CDR3 sequence is 12 residues long. Germline lookup yields CDR1 SGHAT and CDR2 FQNNGV. V lost 0 bases and J 7 bases, leaving 6 bases between the germline ends. The authors loaded about 0.2 ug DNA, 25,000 to 30,000 T cell genomes, into sorted-subset replicate PCRs. Only in-frame clones appear in the TCRdb table, and some are missing; sequencing was by immunoSEQ multiplex PCR. The data contain fewer than 1 million clones, 96% of them seen just once; the ten biggest clones take up about 0.22%. With regard to this clone: Its specificity is unknown.

The source of this sequence is a man aged 25 to 45 in good health. The V call is TRBV11-2, the J call TRBJ1-1; no reliable D call. Input material: naive CD8+ T cells sorted from blood. DNA for the CDR3: TGTGCCAGCAGCTTAGACACAGTTGAAGCTTTCTTT. Translated, it gives CASSLDTVEAFF. Full variable domain (rest looked up from reference TRBV11-2 and TRBJ1-1): EAGVAQSPRYKIIEKRQSVAFWCNPISGHATLYWYQQILGQGPKLLIQFQNNGVVDDSQLPKDRFSAERLKGVDSTLKIQPAKLEDSAVYLCASSLDTVEAFFGQGTRLTVV.